This TCR beta chain was captured by sequencing in a study of T-cell reconstitution after alpha-beta-depleted transplantation in children. Molecular barcoding with unique molecular identifiers was used for the TCRbeta library. TCRdb recomputed calls from the PCR reads with MiXCR, one row per CDR3 protein. The table has hundreds of thousands of distinct CDR3 sequences, around 17% seen once. The CDR3 is 13 amino acids. V was clipped by 3 bases and J by 7 bases, with 11 bases between them. Per germline, CDR1 SGHTA and CDR2 FQGTGA. Study results and caveats: After one year, T-cell counts and TCRbeta diversity mostly came from new T cells. About two months after transplant, alpha-beta T cells reportedly came from several hundred expanded graft clones.

Remarks on this clonotype: Its specificity is not known.

This chain uses TRBV7-3 with TRBJ2-3, with D possibly TRBD1 on 5 matching bases. The clonotype comes from a male patient younger than 18 who had a stem cell transplant for acute lymphoblastic leukemia, so the T cells may come from the graft donor. Source: PBMCs, mostly from graft donor cells, taken 360 days after TCRalphabeta/CD19-depleted stem cell transplant. CDR3 sequence reads: CASSLGPDYTQYF. The CDR3, as DNA: TGTGCCAGCAGCTTGGGGCCCGATTATACGCAGTATTTT.